These 22 T cell receptor beta chains originate from one sample sequenced in a study of cytomegalovirus exposure and HLA in healthy donors. Researchers ran the PCR with 60 Vbeta and 13 Jbeta primers. The protocol was immunoSEQ multiplex PCR, while the TCRdb copy is restricted to in-frame clones and leaves out a portion. The table shows about 150,000 clones, with 61% occurring only once. The sample consisted of PBMCs. These receptors were taken from a male donor in good health and CMV-seronegative.

The chain carries TRBV30 and TRBJ2-5, with D tentatively TRBD2 (5 bases). The length of the CDR3 is 13 residues. Germline loops: CDR1 GTSNPN, CDR2 SVGIG (reference sequence). The V end was cut by 3 bases, the J end by 5 bases, with 13 bases between. The DNA of the CDR3 is TGTGCCTGGAGCCGAGGGAGAGGTGAGACCCAGTACTTC. This gives the protein CAWSRGRGETQYF.

The rearrangement links TRBV7-3 to TRBJ2-1; TRBD2 matches 15 bases. Germline V gives CDR1 SGHTA, CDR2 FQGTGA. This CDR3 contains 17 residues. Germline trimming cut 2 bases from V and 7 bases from J; bases unmatched to any gene: 6. The CDR3 region is CASSLGLAGGPGNEQFF. CDR3 sequence (DNA): TGTGCCAGCAGCTTAGGACTAGCGGGGGGGCCGGGGAATGAGCAGTTCTTC.

This clone was detected only once. The chain is built from TRBV5-4 and TRBJ2-1, with a weak D call TRBD1 (9 bases). CDR3 length: 14 residues. Germline V gene data show CDR1 as SGHNT and CDR2 as YYREEE (reference sequence). Trimming stripped 3 bases from V and 9 bases from J, with 16 bases between. CDR3 sequence reads: CASSSGGTGFEQFF. The DNA of the CDR3 is TGTGCCAGCAGCTCGGGAGGGACAGGGTTTGAGCAGTTCTTC.

The chain uses TRBV7-9 and TRBJ2-2, with 12 bases that match TRBD2. The V and J ends lost 4 bases and 4 bases, in that order; junction bases with no gene match: 7. The CDR3 sequence is 17 residues long. The germline V gene encodes CDR1 SEHNR and CDR2 FQNEAQ (reference sequence). In DNA form, the CDR3 reads TGTGCCAGCAGCTCCCGACTAGCGGGGGCCCTCACCGGGGAGCTGTTTTTT. Translating gives CASSSRLAGALTGELFF.

The rearrangement uses TRBV6-6 and TRBJ1-6; D gene ambiguous. Per germline, CDR1 MNHNY and CDR2 SVGAGI (reference sequence). CDR3 length: 14 residues. Trimming pared 0 bases from V and 7 bases from J, leaving 7 bases between. CDR3 in DNA: TGTGCCAGCAGTTACTCCTCGGGGAATTCACCCCTCCACTTT. It translates to CASSYSSGNSPLHF.

This chain connects TRBV7-9 to TRBJ1-2; no reliable D call. This CDR3 comprises 13 residues. Deletions cut 1 base from V and 8 bases from J, with 11 bases between. In germline, CDR1 is SEHNR, CDR2 FQNEAQ (reference sequence). The CDR3 DNA follows: TGTGCCAGCAGCTTAGAACCGGGCGGGGGCTACACCTTC. Translating gives CASSLEPGGGYTF.

This chain uses TRBV7-3 with TRBJ2-2, with D tentatively TRBD1 (7 bases). The germline gives CDR1 SGHTA, CDR2 FQGTGA. The CDR3 totals 13 residues. Between the trimmed V and J ends, which lost 2 bases and 13 bases, there was a span of 14 bases. The DNA for the CDR3 is TGTGCCAGCAGCTTAGGAGGGGGCGGATGGCTGTTTTTT. Translation gives CASSLGGGGWLFF. Based on the CDR3 plus reference TRBV7-3 and TRBJ2-2, the full variable domain is GAGVSQTPSNKVTEKGKYVELRCDPISGHTALYWYRQSLGQGPEFLIYFQGTGAADDSGLPNDRFFAVRPEGSVSTLKIQRTERGDSAVYLCASSLGGGGWLFFGEGSRLTVL.

This clone was observed a few times. The V call is TRBV7-2, the J call TRBJ2-1, with D possibly being TRBD2 (7 bases). Germline lookup yields CDR1 SGHTA and CDR2 FQGNSA. This CDR3 contains 17 residues. Trimming removed 0 bases at V and 7 bases at J, with 19 bases between. The CDR3 sequence: CASSLARPRGGSNEQFF. CDR3 bases: TGTGCCAGCAGCTTAGCGAGACCCAGGGGAGGGTCAAATGAGCAGTTCTTC. Together with reference TRBV7-2 and TRBJ2-1, the CDR3 gives the full variable domain: GAGVSQSPSNKVTEKGKDVELRCDPISGHTALYWYRQSLGQGLEFLIYFQGNSAPDKSGLPSDRFSAERTGGSVSTLTIQRTQQEDSAVYLCASSLARPRGGSNEQFFGPGTRLTVL.

This chain links TRBV7-9 with TRBJ2-5; a possible D gene is TRBD2 (6 bases). V lost 2 bases, J lost 3 bases, and 7 bases lay in between. Per the germline V gene, CDR1 is SEHNR and CDR2 is FQNEAQ (reference sequence). This CDR3 contains 13 residues. This CDR3 is CASSLSGEETQYF. The CDR3 DNA reads as TGTGCCAGCAGCTTATCGGGGGAAGAGACCCAGTACTTC.

As concerns this clone: Distinct nucleotide sequences in the sample also encode this CDR3. The gene calls are TRBV2 and TRBJ1-4; maybe TRBD1 (5 bases). The V end was cut by 0 bases, the J end by 7 bases, with 9 bases between. The CDR3 runs to 14 residues. The germline V gene has CDR1 SNHLY and CDR2 FYNNEI. The CDR3 sequence is CASSEAGRGEKLFF. CDR3 nucleotide sequence: TGTGCCAGCAGTGAAGCAGGGAGGGGTGAAAAACTGTTTTTT. Full variable domain (outside the CDR3, taken from reference TRBV2 and TRBJ1-4): EPEVTQTPSHQVTQMGQEVILRCVPISNHLYFYWYRQILGQKVEFLVSFYNNEISEKSEIFDDQFSVERPDGSNFTLKIRSTKLEDSAMYFCASSEAGRGEKLFFGSGTQLSVL.

The J gene is TRBJ1-2, the V gene TRBV6-5; a weak D match, TRBD1 (5 bases). Per germline, CDR1 MNHEY and CDR2 SVGAGI. Trimming left V 7 bases short and J 7 bases short, with 16 bases between. The CDR3 contains 13 residues. The CDR3 reads CASTRPGQIGYTF. DNA for the CDR3: TGTGCCAGCACCCGGCCAGGGCAGATTGGCTACACCTTC.

The chain recombines TRBV12-5 with TRBJ2-1; 8 nucleotides match TRBD1. This CDR3 has 16 residues. V lost 1 base, J lost 3 bases, and 5 bases stayed unmatched. Germline V gene lookup returns CDR1 LGHNT and CDR2 FRNRAP. Written as DNA, the CDR3 is TGTGCTAGTGGTTTGGCCGACAGGGGTTGCTACAATGAGCAGTTCTTC. Encoded protein: CASGLADRGCYNEQFF.

V usage is TRBV30 and J usage is TRBJ2-3; 10 positions agree with TRBD1. Germline V lookup: CDR1 GTSNPN, CDR2 SVGIG (reference sequence). The CDR3 is 11 residues long. With 5 bases clipped from V and 11 bases from J, the junction kept 4 bases outside the gene matches. In nucleotides, the CDR3 is TGTGCCTGGGGGACAGGGGATGAGCAGTATTTT. Protein: CAWGTGDEQYF.

The chain couples TRBV15 to TRBJ1-1; 8 bases match TRBD1. Germline V gene data show CDR1 as LNHNV and CDR2 as YYDKDF (reference sequence). This CDR3 region has 15 residues. Germline trimming cut 0 bases from V and 4 bases from J; bases unmatched to any gene: 4. The CDR3 loop is CATSRDRQGATEAFF. As DNA, the CDR3 is TGTGCCACCAGCAGAGATCGGCAGGGGGCCACTGAAGCTTTCTTT.

The J gene is TRBJ1-4, the V gene TRBV6-1; no clear D. The CDR3 sequence is 16 residues long. Germline lookup yields CDR1 MNHNS and CDR2 SASEGT. V was cut by 2 bases and J by 1 base, with 11 bases left in between. CDR3 sequence: CASSEMAAGTNEKLFF. In nucleotides, the CDR3 is TGTGCCAGCAGTGAAATGGCAGCAGGAACTAATGAAAAACTGTTTTTT.

This clone was found a few times. The genes are TRBV7-6 and TRBJ2-2; weak D call: TRBD1 (6 bases). Germline CDR1 and CDR2: SGHVS and FNYEAQ. CDR3 size: 14 residues. The V and J ends lost 4 bases and 7 bases respectively, with 13 bases between them. CDR3 loop: CASSSPQGNGELFF. The CDR3 nucleotides are TGTGCCAGCAGCTCGCCCCAGGGGAACGGGGAGCTGTTTTTT.

CDR3 region: CASSSGIAGGTDTQYF. The CDR3 coding sequence is TGTGCCAGCAGCTCTGGAATAGCGGGGGGGACAGATACGCAGTATTTT. V is TRBV7-3 and J is TRBJ2-3; 11 bases line up with TRBD2. The CDR3 has 16 amino acids. Losses at the gene ends were 4 bases for V and 3 bases for J; bases not matched to a gene: 6. Germline V CDR1 and CDR2: SGHTA, FQGTGA.

The genes are TRBV21-1 and TRBJ2-7; the table's D call, TRBD1, was not checked against the DNA. TRBV21-1 has pseudogene status. This CDR3 has 11 residues. CDR3 bases: TGTGCCAGGGACAGCTCCTACGAGCAGTACTTC. Amino acid sequence: CARDSSYEQYF.

The chain has TRBV4-3 and TRBJ2-3, with 9 bases lining up with TRBD2. The germline gives CDR1 LGHNA, CDR2 YSLEER. The CDR3 is 16 residues long. J was trimmed by 1 base and V by 1 base; bases with no gene match: 3. CDR3 residues: CASSQAWTSGTDTQYF. CDR3 coding DNA: TGCGCCAGCAGCCAAGCGTGGACTAGCGGCACAGATACGCAGTATTTT.

The chain carries TRBV19 and TRBJ1-1; no definite D call. Trimming pared 5 bases from V and 0 bases from J, leaving 13 bases between. The CDR3 spans 15 residues. Germline-derived CDR1 and CDR2 are LNHDA and SQIVND (reference sequence). CDR3 sequence: CASSSNVGVNTEAFF. DNA for the CDR3: TGTGCCAGTAGTTCTAATGTGGGAGTGAACACTGAAGCTTTCTTT.

V is TRBV19 and J is TRBJ1-5, with TRBD1 identical over 7 bases. CDR1 and CDR2 (germline): LNHDA, SQIVND (reference sequence). After removal of 7 bases from V and 5 bases from J, the junction contained 5 bases not matched to a gene. CDR3 length: 13 residues. The CDR3 sequence is CASKQGWDQPQHF. The DNA of the CDR3 is TGTGCCAGTAAACAGGGGTGGGATCAGCCCCAGCATTTT.

The rearrangement uses TRBV28 and TRBJ2-7; unclear D gene. V lost 6 bases and J lost 3, with 6 bases in between. Germline V gene sequence: CDR1 MDHEN, CDR2 SYDVKM. The CDR3 is made up of 11 amino acids. The CDR3: CASRTYYEQYF. The CDR3 nucleotides are TGTGCCAGCAGAACTTACTACGAGCAGTACTTC.